These 16 T cell receptor beta chains share one sample of origin, sequenced in a study of blood T cell repertoires in COVID-19. Generated by immunoSEQ multiplex PCR, the TCRdb table keeps only in-frame clones and is missing some. Here the sample spans about 180,000 clones, approximately 80% being singletons. The sequenced material came from peripheral blood. The origin of the receptors is a human donor in a cohort sampled during active COVID-19.

The chain recombines TRBV7-2 with TRBJ1-1; 7 nucleotides line up with TRBD1. The V gene end was trimmed by 7 bases and the J gene end by 1 base; junction bases not matched to a gene: 6. The CDR3 spans 14 residues. CDR1 is SGHTA and CDR2 is FQGNSA in the germline V gene. In DNA form, the CDR3 reads TGTGCCAGCATCAGGGGGACAGAGAACACTGAAGCTTTCTTT. Translation gives CASIRGTENTEAFF. The entire variable domain, with the rest obtained from reference TRBV7-2 and TRBJ1-1, is as follows: GAGVSQSPSNKVTEKGKDVELRCDPISGHTALYWYRQSLGQGLEFLIYFQGNSAPDKSGLPSDRFSAERTGGSVSTLTIQRTQQEDSAVYLCASIRGTENTEAFFGQGTRLTVV.

V usage is TRBV10-3 and J usage is TRBJ2-3; 11 nucleotides agree with TRBD1. The CDR3 has 14 amino acids. Germline V gives CDR1 ENHRY, CDR2 SYGVKD. The ends lost 6 bases at V and 5 bases at J; junction bases unmatched: 4. This CDR3 reads CAIRPGQGVDTQYF. The CDR3 DNA is TGTGCCATCAGGCCGGGACAGGGGGTAGATACGCAGTATTTT.

The chain employs TRBV5-1 and TRBJ2-1; 9 bases map to TRBD2. This CDR3 spans 16 amino acids. Germline lookup yields CDR1 SGHRS and CDR2 YFSETQ. After removal of 3 bases from V and 7 bases from J, the junction contained 11 bases not matched to a gene. CDR3 in amino acids: CASSSPGTSFRNEQFF. The CDR3 nucleotides are TGCGCCAGCAGCTCCCCTGGGACTAGCTTTCGGAATGAGCAGTTCTTC.

The CDR3 region has the DNA TGTGCCAGTAGCCACACCGGGACAACCCACTACGAGCAGTACTTC. Protein sequence: CASSHTGTTHYEQYF. The chain employs TRBV19 and TRBJ2-7, with TRBD1 as a possible D gene (6 bases). CDR3 length equals 15 residues. Germline V gives CDR1 LNHDA, CDR2 SQIVND (reference sequence). Trimming cost V 6 bases and J 3 bases, with 18 bases left between them.

The rearrangement joins TRBV29-1 to TRBJ2-5; D is uncertain. CDR3 length: 13 residues. Germline assignment: CDR1 SQVTM and CDR2 ANQGSEA. Trimming took 6 bases from V and 1 from J, leaving 12 bases between them. CDR3 protein: CSVGLVLQETQYF. CDR3 DNA sequence: TGCAGCGTGGGTCTAGTCCTCCAAGAGACCCAGTACTTC.

V and J are TRBV5-6 and TRBJ2-7; TRBD1 might be the D (6 bases). CDR1 and CDR2 (germline): SGHDT, YYEEEE. The CDR3 runs to 14 residues. V shed 4 bases and J shed 2 bases, with 13 bases lying between them. The CDR3 DNA reads as TGTGCCAGCAGCCACCCCCAGGGGACCTACGAGCAGTACTTC. It yields the protein CASSHPQGTYEQYF.

The chain joins TRBV4-3 to TRBJ2-1, with 16 bases fitting TRBD2. The CDR3 is 17 amino acids. Germline V gives CDR1 LGHNA, CDR2 YSLEER. J was trimmed by 7 bases and V by 4 bases; bases with no gene match: 7. Here the CDR3 DNA reads TGCGCCAGCAGCCCCGGGACTAGCGGGGGGGCTAGAAATGAGCAGTTCTTC. It codes for CASSPGTSGGARNEQFF.

The chain employs TRBV4-2 and TRBJ2-3; 13 positions agree with TRBD2. CDR1 LGHNA and CDR2 YNFKEQ come from the germline V gene. The CDR3 is 19 residues long. The J segment lost 3 bases and the V segment lost 0 bases, leaving 9 bases of the junction unmatched. The CDR3: CASSQDRGLAGVYTDTQYF. CDR3 DNA: TGTGCCAGCAGCCAAGATCGAGGACTAGCGGGAGTTTATACAGATACGCAGTATTTT.

J is TRBJ1-5 and V is TRBV7-2, with 9 nucleotides matching TRBD1. Germline values: CDR1 SGHTA, CDR2 FQGNSA. V gave up 5 bases and J gave up 4 bases; unmatched junction bases: 3. The length of the CDR3 is 14 residues. The CDR3 bases are TGTGCCAGCAGCGGGACAGGGTGGAATCAGCCCCAGCATTTT. It is translated as CASSGTGWNQPQHF.

This clone came up a few times. The J gene is TRBJ1-2, the V gene TRBV3-1 (or the pseudogene TRBV3-2), with TRBD1 matching over 7 bases. The CDR3 is made up of 14 amino acids. V shed 4 bases, J shed 4 bases, and the junction held 6 bases outside the gene matches. Germline lookup yields CDR1 LGHDT and CDR2 YNNKEL (reference sequence). CDR3 sequence: CASSPGTVPYGYTF. The CDR3 DNA reads as TGTGCCAGCAGCCCCGGGACAGTTCCCTATGGCTACACCTTC.

The genes are TRBV28 and TRBJ2-7, with D maybe TRBD2 (5 bases). Germline assignment: CDR1 MDHEN and CDR2 SYDVKM. V was clipped by 5 bases and J by 4 bases, with 27 bases between them. This CDR3 contains 18 residues. The CDR3 coding sequence is TGTGCCAGCAGTGGGAGCGGTCGAACTGACTCTGGGTGGTACGAGCAGTACTTC. As protein: CASSGSGRTDSGWYEQYF.

V usage is TRBV5-1 and J usage is TRBJ2-6; a possible D gene is TRBD2 (5 bases). Per the germline V gene, CDR1 is SGHRS and CDR2 is YFSETQ. V lost 4 bases and J 0 bases, leaving 11 bases between the germline ends. The CDR3 consists of 16 residues. CDR3: CASSGADGSGANVLTF. Here the CDR3 DNA reads TGCGCCAGCAGCGGAGCGGACGGCTCTGGGGCCAACGTCCTGACTTTC.

This clone turned up a few times. V is TRBV7-9 and J is TRBJ2-6; 7 bases align to TRBD1. The V gene's germline CDR1 is SEHNR and CDR2 FQNEAQ (reference sequence). The CDR3 has 19 amino acids. V lost 0 bases and J lost 0; bases outside the gene matches: 8. CDR3 region: CASSLAAVGQLSGANVLTF. CDR3 in DNA: TGTGCCAGCAGCTTAGCTGCGGTGGGACAGCTCTCTGGGGCCAACGTCCTGACTTTC.

This clone was recorded a few times. The V and J genes are TRBV5-1 and TRBJ1-2; a weak D match, TRBD1 (6 bases). Deletions cut 1 base from V and 2 bases from J, with 9 bases between. The germline gives CDR1 SGHRS, CDR2 YFSETQ. The CDR3 spans 14 residues. The CDR3 loop reads CASSLSDRNYGYTF. The CDR3 DNA sequence: TGCGCCAGCAGCTTGTCTGACAGGAACTATGGCTACACCTTC.

This clone appeared once. In the same sample, other DNA sequences code for this CDR3. J is TRBJ1-1 and V is TRBV5-1; D remains ambiguous. Germline V CDR1 and CDR2: SGHRS, YFSETQ. V shed 0 bases and J shed 1 base, with 7 bases lying between them. The CDR3 has 14 amino acids. The CDR3 coding sequence is TGCGCCAGCAGCTTGGAGACACGGAACACTGAAGCTTTCTTT. Translation: CASSLETRNTEAFF.

This chain uses TRBV28 with TRBJ2-7; 8 bases agree with TRBD1. The CDR3 is 14 residues long. The germline gives CDR1 MDHEN, CDR2 SYDVKM. V shed 5 bases and J 4 bases; nucleotides not matched to a gene: 7. The CDR3 DNA follows: TGTGCCAGCAGTCCCGGGACAGGACAATACGAGCAGTACTTC. As protein: CASSPGTGQYEQYF.